The 11 T cell receptor beta chains presented below share a single source sample, sequenced in a study of blood T cells in healthy people across ages. Combining a sample-barcoded 5' primer with a J-beta primer mix, a second PCR ran for about 7 to 11 cycles. TCRdb ran MiXCR on the 5' RACE reads and lists one entry per CDR3 protein. The sample comprises roughly 1.6 million distinct CDR3 sequences, about 32% of which are singletons, and roughly 12% rests with the top ten. The source material was blood. These receptors all stem from a woman aged 25 to 39 in good health.

J is TRBJ2-3 and V is TRBV7-2; unclear D gene. The germline V gene has CDR1 SGHTA and CDR2 FQGNSA. The V and J ends lost 3 bases and 0 bases respectively, with 16 bases between them. This CDR3 contains 17 residues. CDR3 loop: CASSFRRVFRSTDTQYF. CDR3 nucleotide sequence: TGTGCCAGCAGCTTTAGAAGGGTGTTCCGAAGCACAGATACGCAGTATTTT. Variable domain in full (rest from reference TRBV7-2 and TRBJ2-3): GAGVSQSPSNKVTEKGKDVELRCDPISGHTALYWYRQSLGQGLEFLIYFQGNSAPDKSGLPSDRFSAERTGGSVSTLTIQRTQQEDSAVYLCASSFRRVFRSTDTQYFGPGTRLTVL.

This clonotype was seen only a few times. The junction and the germline gene differ at one end; a read error may be behind it. The chain employs TRBV5-6 and TRBJ2-3, with TRBD1 as a possible D gene (6 bases). This CDR3 has 12 residues. Germline V gene lookup returns CDR1 SGHDT and CDR2 YYEEEE. The CDR3, as DNA: TGTGCCGGCAGCTCTGACAGGAAGGGGCAGTATTTT. Protein: CAGSSDRKGQYF.

With respect to this clonotype: This may stem from a read error, because a much larger clone lies one nucleotide away. The rearrangement joins TRBV20-1 to TRBJ2-5; 9 bases fit TRBD2. CDR1 is DFQATT and CDR2 is SNEGSKA in the germline V gene (reference sequence). This CDR3 is built from 17 residues. The CDR3: CSARDMGSGGYQGTQYF. The CDR3 bases are TGCAGTGCTAGAGATATGGGTAGCGGGGGATACCAAGGGACCCAGTACTTC.

The chain combines TRBV14 with TRBJ2-3; the D gene is possibly TRBD1 (6 bases). Germline CDR1 is SGHDN and CDR2 is FVKESK. Between the trimmed V and J ends, which lost 3 bases and 2 bases, there was a span of 15 bases. This CDR3 has 16 residues. The CDR3, as DNA: TGTGCCAGCAGCCAGTTCCCAGGGGTCATCACAGATACGCAGTATTTT. Amino acid sequence: CASSQFPGVITDTQYF.

The chain has TRBV9 and TRBJ2-7, with D unclear. The CDR3 loop spans 15 amino acids. The V end was cut by 0 bases, the J end by 0 bases, with 10 bases between. Per germline, CDR1 SGDLS and CDR2 YYNGEE. The CDR3 DNA sequence: TGTGCCAGCAGCGTAGGACCCCTCAGCTCCTACGAGCAGTACTTC. It encodes CASSVGPLSSYEQYF.

The V and J genes are TRBV15 and TRBJ2-1; TRBD2 matches at 8 bases. The CDR3 has 17 residues. V was clipped by 2 bases and J by 4 bases; unmatched bases: 10. From germline, CDR1 is LNHNV and CDR2 YYDKDF (reference sequence). CDR3 in amino acids: CATSRHAGTRIYNEQFF. In DNA, the CDR3 is TGTGCCACCAGCAGACATGCCGGGACTAGGATTTACAATGAGCAGTTCTTC.

This clonotype was observed a few times. The chain employs TRBV20-1 and TRBJ1-5; D is uncertain. V was cut by 0 bases and J by 0 bases, with 9 bases left in between. Germline-derived CDR1 and CDR2 are DFQATT and SNEGSKA (reference sequence). The CDR3 has 15 residues. CDR3 in amino acids: CSARDGLYSNQPQHF. CDR3 nucleotide sequence: TGCAGTGCTAGAGACGGCCTATATAGCAATCAGCCCCAGCATTTT.

V gene TRBV20-1 combines with J gene TRBJ2-1; TRBD2 aligns across 10 bases. The CDR3 has 14 residues. The V and J ends lost 6 bases and 9 bases, in that order; junction bases with no gene match: 11. Germline loops: CDR1 DFQATT, CDR2 SNEGSKA (reference sequence). CDR3 protein: CSARLSGGASEQFF. The CDR3 region has the DNA TGCAGTGCGAGACTAAGCGGGGGGGCCAGTGAGCAGTTCTTC.

The chain is built from TRBV29-1 and TRBJ2-7; possibly TRBD2 for D (6 bases). Deletions cut 4 bases from V and 6 bases from J, with 16 bases between. This CDR3 is built from 13 residues. Germline V gene sequence: CDR1 SQVTM, CDR2 ANQGSEA. The CDR3 loop reads CSVGARETCEQYF. The CDR3 nucleotides are TGCAGCGTTGGAGCACGGGAGACTTGCGAGCAGTACTTC.

The chain couples TRBV6-1 to TRBJ2-1; the D is unclear. Trimming took off 4 bases at V and 0 bases at J, with 7 bases between the two ends. Germline CDR1 reads MNHNS; CDR2 reads SASEGT. The CDR3 is 14 amino acids. CDR3 loop: CASSGVGSYNEQFF. The CDR3, as DNA: TGTGCCAGCAGTGGGGTAGGCTCCTACAATGAGCAGTTCTTC.

The V and J genes are TRBV7-2 and TRBJ2-7; a possible D gene is TRBD2 (5 bases). The CDR3 spans 14 residues. Germline-derived CDR1 and CDR2 are SGHTA and FQGNSA. With 10 bases removed from V and 0 bases from J, the gap between germline ends came to 16 bases. The CDR3 coding sequence is TGTGCCACCAAAGAGAGGGCTAGCTCCTACGAGCAGTACTTC. The encoded protein is CATKERASSYEQYF.